In this sample, the clone carrying this T cell receptor (beta chain) turned up once. The entry originates in a study of blood T cell repertoires in COVID-19. Only in-frame clones appear in the TCRdb table, and some are missing; sequencing was by immunoSEQ multiplex PCR. Here the sample spans 200,000 to 250,000 clones, about 85% being singletons. Sample: peripheral blood. The source is a man in his 70s with acute or convalescent COVID-19.

CDR3 in amino acids: CASSQDVRGPNEKLFF. The CDR3 DNA follows: TGCGCCAGCAGCCAAGATGTAAGGGGGCCAAATGAAAAACTGTTTTTT. The chain has TRBV4-1 and TRBJ1-4; 7 bases fit TRBD1. The J segment lost 5 bases and the V segment lost 0 bases, leaving 6 bases of the junction unmatched. The CDR3 length is 16 residues. Germline loops: CDR1 MGHRA, CDR2 YSYEKL.